Listed here are 23 T cell receptor beta chains from one sample, sequenced in a study of T cell repertoires in cytomegalovirus infection. These TCRs are of unknown antigen specificity. TCRdb redid the calling of the reads with MiXCR, one entry per CDR3 protein. This repertoire shows hundreds of thousands of distinct CDR3 sequences, less than 40% found once; its top ten account for around 15%. The source material was cultured CD8+ T cells from PBMCs, sampled from culture after CMV antigen stimulation. These receptors were collected from a human donor in good health (CMV status not recorded). Some clones in this sample may be carry-over from other donors' samples.

This chain connects TRBV5-5 to TRBJ1-2; no definite D call. There are 15 residues in the CDR3. Germline V gene data show CDR1 as SGHKS and CDR2 as YYEKEE (reference sequence). V was pared by 0 bases and J by 5 bases, with 14 bases between. CDR3 in amino acids: CASSLEETFHYGYTF. CDR3 sequence (DNA): TGTGCCAGCAGCTTGGAAGAGACTTTCCATTATGGCTACACCTTC.

The chain combines TRBV2 with TRBJ1-1; maybe TRBD1 (6 bases). The germline CDR1 and CDR2 sequences are SNHLY and FYNNEI. Trimming removed 1 base from V and 3 bases from J, with 12 bases in between. The CDR3 contains 15 residues. CDR3 residues: CASSEEGGPDTEAFF. CDR3 DNA sequence: TGTGCCAGCAGTGAAGAGGGGGGCCCCGACACTGAAGCTTTCTTT.

This clonotype showed up just a few times. The rearrangement uses TRBV11-2 and TRBJ2-5; D gene unclear. This CDR3 contains 11 residues. In germline, CDR1 is SGHAT, CDR2 FQNNGV. With 5 bases removed from V and 5 bases from J, the gap between germline ends came to 6 bases. The CDR3 sequence: CASSGAETQYF. The CDR3 bases are TGTGCCAGCAGCGGAGCGGAGACCCAGTACTTC.

This clonotype showed up many times. This rearrangement joins TRBV7-2 to TRBJ2-5; D perhaps matches TRBD1 (6 bases). CDR3 length equals 13 residues. The germline V gene has CDR1 SGHTA and CDR2 FQGNSA. Deletions cut 5 bases from V and 3 bases from J, with 10 bases between. This chain's CDR3 is CASSPRTEETQYF. As DNA, the CDR3 is TGTGCCAGCAGCCCTCGGACAGAAGAGACCCAGTACTTC.

The chain is built from TRBV11-2 and TRBJ2-3, with 7 positions matching TRBD2. V lost 1 base and J lost 1; bases outside the gene matches: 5. Germline CDR1 and CDR2: SGHAT and FQNNGV. The CDR3 loop spans 16 amino acids. The CDR3 loop is CASSLGLAVRTDTQYF. CDR3 in DNA: TGTGCCAGCAGCTTAGGGCTAGCGGTGCGCACAGATACGCAGTATTTT. The full variable domain, completed using reference TRBV11-2 and TRBJ2-3, is EAGVAQSPRYKIIEKRQSVAFWCNPISGHATLYWYQQILGQGPKLLIQFQNNGVVDDSQLPKDRFSAERLKGVDSTLKIQPAKLEDSAVYLCASSLGLAVRTDTQYFGPGTRLTVL.

The rearrangement uses TRBV7-4 and TRBJ2-4; 8 bases align to TRBD1. Germline-derived CDR1 and CDR2 are SGHVT and SQSDAQ. Trimming at V came to 7 bases and at J to 6 bases, leaving 11 bases not matched to a gene. This CDR3 has 15 residues. Written as DNA, the CDR3 is TGTGCCAGCACTAATAGGGGGACAGGACCAAACATTCAGTACTTC. Encoded protein: CASTNRGTGPNIQYF.

As concerns this clonotype: Sequence at one end of the junction differs from germline and may be a read error. The chain is built from TRBV27 and TRBJ2-5; D uncertain. Germline V gene lookup returns CDR1 MNHEY and CDR2 SMNVEV (reference sequence). The CDR3 runs 15 residues. In nucleotides, the CDR3 is TGTGCCAGCAGTTTAATGAAGGGCCTACAAGACACCCAGTACTTC. Its protein product is CASSLMKGLQDTQYF.

J is TRBJ1-2 and V is TRBV4-1; 8 nucleotides align to TRBD1. The CDR3 is 15 amino acids. Trimming cost V 2 bases and J 5 bases; bases outside gene matches: 7. Per germline, CDR1 MGHRA and CDR2 YSYEKL. The CDR3 loop reads CASSQTPGGEYGYTF. The CDR3 DNA sequence: TGCGCCAGCAGCCAAACTCCAGGGGGCGAGTATGGCTACACCTTC.

A few counts support this clonotype. This chain connects TRBV6-2 or TRBV6-3 to TRBJ2-3; no firm D call. V lost 10 bases, J lost 7 bases, and 12 bases lay in between. The length of the CDR3 is 11 residues. Per the germline V gene, CDR1 is MNHEY and CDR2 is SVGEGT. In DNA, the CDR3 is TGTGCCACCCGCCGGGTAAATACGCAGTATTTT. It specifies CATRRVNTQYF.

This clonotype appeared a few times. CDR3 residues: CASSSMMNEQFF. The CDR3 region has the DNA TGTGCCAGCAGCTCTATGATGAATGAGCAGTTCTTC. V gene TRBV6-5 combines with J gene TRBJ2-1; D is undetermined. Germline V gene data show CDR1 as MNHEY and CDR2 as SVGAGI. Trimming stripped 6 bases from V and 7 bases from J, with 10 bases between. This CDR3 is 12 amino acids long.

The genes are TRBV3-1 and TRBJ2-3; D uncertain. Germline-derived CDR1 and CDR2 are LGHDT and YNNKEL (reference sequence). The V end was cut by 4 bases, the J end by 2 bases, with 7 bases between. CDR3 length: 13 residues. CDR3: CASSRSLTDTQYF. In DNA, the CDR3 is TGTGCCAGCAGCCGGTCTCTCACAGATACGCAGTATTTT.

This clonotype was observed a handful of times. The rearrangement uses TRBV10-3 and TRBJ1-1, with 7 bases identical to TRBD1. V was clipped by 0 bases and J by 3 bases; unmatched bases: 10. This CDR3 contains 17 residues. Germline loops: CDR1 ENHRY, CDR2 SYGVKD. CDR3 in amino acids: CAISESNDRDGHTEAFF. Here the CDR3 DNA reads TGTGCCATCAGTGAGTCGAACGACAGGGACGGTCACACTGAAGCTTTCTTT.

This clonotype was seen a handful of times. The chain recombines TRBV7-6 with TRBJ1-3; 10 bases fit TRBD1. V lost 5 bases, J lost 4 bases, and 11 bases stayed unmatched. Germline V lookup: CDR1 SGHVS, CDR2 FNYEAQ. The CDR3 consists of 17 residues. The CDR3 is CASSHPGTGEGGNTIYF. CDR3 in DNA: TGTGCCAGCAGCCACCCCGGGACAGGGGAGGGCGGAAACACCATATATTTT.

This clonotype was detected only a few times. The CDR3 DNA follows: TGTGCCAGCAGTTCCGGGACTAGCGGGGGGACGAACACCGGGGAGCTGTTTTTT. The encoded protein is CASSSGTSGGTNTGELFF. This rearrangement joins TRBV12-3 or TRBV12-4 to TRBJ2-2; 15 bases are a match to TRBD2. This CDR3 is 18 amino acids long. Trimming at V came to 4 bases and at J to 0 bases, leaving 3 bases not matched to a gene.

This clonotype has only a few counts. The chain employs TRBV6-1 and TRBJ1-4; D not certain. Trimming removed 6 bases at V and 5 bases at J, with 13 bases between. There are 14 residues in the CDR3. Per germline, CDR1 MNHNS and CDR2 SASEGT. The CDR3 nucleotides read TGTGCCAGCAGGCCAATGGCAGAGAATGAAAAACTGTTTTTT. Residues: CASRPMAENEKLFF.

About this clonotype: A much larger clone lies a single base off, so this may be a read error. The chain uses TRBV7-6 and TRBJ1-1; maybe TRBD1 (6 bases). The CDR3 consists of 14 residues. Per the germline V gene, CDR1 is SGHVS and CDR2 is FNYEAQ. CDR3 protein: CANSLRGGTSEAFF. CDR3 DNA sequence: TGTGCCAACAGCTTGAGAGGGGGAACATCTGAAGCTTTCTTT.

This clonotype has a count of ten or more. The chain is built from TRBV7-2 and TRBJ2-7, with 7 positions matching TRBD1. This CDR3 is built from 15 residues. CDR1 is SGHTA, CDR2 FQGNSA, per germline. V gave up 4 bases and J gave up 0 bases; unmatched junction bases: 6. The CDR3 sequence is CASSSGQLSSYEQYF. CDR3 DNA sequence: TGTGCCAGCAGCTCGGGACAGCTTAGCTCCTACGAGCAGTACTTC.

This clonotype was counted many times. The V gene is TRBV6-2 or TRBV6-3, the J gene TRBJ2-2, with D uncertain. CDR3 length: 13 amino acids. Germline loops: CDR1 MNHEY, CDR2 SVGEGT. V lost 2 bases, J lost 3 bases, and 4 bases lay in between. CDR3 sequence: CASSYRDTGELFF. In DNA, the CDR3 is TGTGCCAGCAGTTACAGGGACACCGGGGAGCTGTTTTTT.

Turning to this clonotype: A junction boundary mismatches the germline segment, possibly from a read error. The V call is TRBV7-6, the J call TRBJ2-3; 7 bases fit TRBD2. Germline assignment: CDR1 SGHVS and CDR2 FNYEAQ. The CDR3 length is 16 residues. This CDR3 is CVSSLLGSGVTDTQYF. CDR3 nucleotides: TGTGTCAGCAGCTTACTGGGCAGCGGGGTCACAGATACGCAGTATTTT.

CDR3 protein: CASSEASRRDIQYF. The CDR3 region has the DNA TGTGCCAGCAGTGAAGCCTCTCGCAGGGACATTCAGTACTTC. This chain connects TRBV2 to TRBJ2-4; possibly TRBD1 for D (5 bases). Germline V lookup: CDR1 SNHLY, CDR2 FYNNEI. This CDR3 comprises 14 residues. The V and J ends lost 0 bases and 8 bases respectively, with 11 bases between them.

The chain has TRBV20-1 and TRBJ1-4; 7 bases fit TRBD1. With V trimmed by 2 bases and J by 6 bases, 9 bases remained unmatched. Looked up from germline, CDR1 is DFQATT and CDR2 is SNEGSKA (reference sequence). This CDR3 has 15 residues. CDR3 DNA sequence: TGCAGTGCTAGACCGCAACAGGGGCGGTATGAAAAACTGTTTTTT. Its translation: CSARPQQGRYEKLFF.

The chain uses TRBV19 and TRBJ1-1; no firm D call. V was cut by 3 bases and J by 1 base, with 12 bases left in between. Germline CDR1 reads LNHDA; CDR2 reads SQIVND (reference sequence). The CDR3 sequence is 15 residues long. CDR3 sequence: CASSIRGNANTEAFF. In DNA, the CDR3 is TGTGCCAGTAGTATCCGGGGAAACGCGAACACTGAAGCTTTCTTT.

A remark on this clonotype: At one end the junction does not follow the germline gene, possibly because of a read error. J is TRBJ1-2 and V is TRBV10-1; TRBD1 matches 7 bases. CDR3 length equals 14 residues. Germline V gene lookup returns CDR1 WNHNN and CDR2 SYGVQD (reference sequence). The CDR3 sequence is CASRPDREPYDYTF. DNA of the CDR3: TGCGCCAGCAGACCTGACAGGGAACCCTATGACTACACCTTC.